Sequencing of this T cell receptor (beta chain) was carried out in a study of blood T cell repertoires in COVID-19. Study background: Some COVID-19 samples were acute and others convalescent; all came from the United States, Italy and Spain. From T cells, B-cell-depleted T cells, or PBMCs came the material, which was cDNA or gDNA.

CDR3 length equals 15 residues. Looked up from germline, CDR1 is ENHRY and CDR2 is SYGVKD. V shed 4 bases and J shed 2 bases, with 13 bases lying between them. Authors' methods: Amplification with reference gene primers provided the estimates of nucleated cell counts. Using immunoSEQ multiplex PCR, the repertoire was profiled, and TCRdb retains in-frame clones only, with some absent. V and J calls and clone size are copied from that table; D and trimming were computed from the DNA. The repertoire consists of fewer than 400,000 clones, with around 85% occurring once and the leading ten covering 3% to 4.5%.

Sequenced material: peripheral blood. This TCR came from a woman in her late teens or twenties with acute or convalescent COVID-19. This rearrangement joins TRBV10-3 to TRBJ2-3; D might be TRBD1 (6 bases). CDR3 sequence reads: CAISARQANTDTQYF. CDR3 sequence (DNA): TGTGCCATCAGTGCGAGACAGGCGAACACAGATACGCAGTATTTT.